The source of this T cell receptor (beta chain) is a study of regulatory T cells in long-lasting Graves disease. At least ten counts were recorded for this clonotype. What it binds is unknown. Study outcomes and limitations: Only a small sample size was used, which may have cut accuracy. Repertoires from persistent disease leaned toward TRBV28, TRBJ1-2 and TRBJ2-5.

Construction of the TCR beta libraries employed iRepertoire HTBI primers in conjunction with Arm-PCR of CDR3 regions. TCRdb reanalysed the multiplex PCR reads using MiXCR and keeps one entry per CDR3 protein. Altogether around 250,000 distinct CDR3 sequences are present, 15% to 20% being singletons, with the ten largest covering approximately 24%. The ends lost 0 bases at V and 0 bases at J; junction bases unmatched: 5. Per the germline V gene, CDR1 is DFQATT and CDR2 is SNEGSKA (reference sequence). The CDR3 consists of 16 residues. Described time point: newly diagnosed GD, antithyroid drugs for less than 3 months. PBMC RNA served as the TCR library source. American Thyroid Association guidelines were used to diagnose Graves' disease. As a group, patients came from one endocrinology department in Xi'an, China.

This TCR derives from a female donor with Graves disease. The material was peripheral blood mononuclear cells (PBMCs), obtained at new diagnosis, from a patient treated with antithyroid drugs. V and J are TRBV20-1 and TRBJ2-3, with 8 bases aligning to TRBD2. The CDR3 region is CSARDPAGGSTDTQYF. As DNA, the CDR3 is TGCAGTGCTAGAGATCCCGCGGGAGGCAGCACAGATACGCAGTATTTT.